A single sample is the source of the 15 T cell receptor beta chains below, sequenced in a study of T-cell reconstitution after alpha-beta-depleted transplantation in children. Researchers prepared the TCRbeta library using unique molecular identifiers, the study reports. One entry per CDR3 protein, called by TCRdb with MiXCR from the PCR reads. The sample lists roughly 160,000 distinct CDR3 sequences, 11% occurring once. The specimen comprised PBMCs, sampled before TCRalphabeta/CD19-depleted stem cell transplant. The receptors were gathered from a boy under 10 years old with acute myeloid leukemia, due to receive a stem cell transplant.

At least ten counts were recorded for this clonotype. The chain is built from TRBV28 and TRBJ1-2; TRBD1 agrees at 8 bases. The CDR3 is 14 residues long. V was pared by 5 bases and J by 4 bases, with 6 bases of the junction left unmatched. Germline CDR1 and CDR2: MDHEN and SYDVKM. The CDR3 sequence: CASSPRTGTYGYTF. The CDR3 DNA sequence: TGTGCCAGCAGTCCGCGGACAGGGACCTATGGCTACACCTTC.

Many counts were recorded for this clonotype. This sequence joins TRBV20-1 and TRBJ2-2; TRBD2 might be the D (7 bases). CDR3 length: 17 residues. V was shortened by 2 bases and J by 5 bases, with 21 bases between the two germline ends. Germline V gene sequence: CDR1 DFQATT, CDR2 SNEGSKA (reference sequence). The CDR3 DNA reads TGCAGTGCTAGACCCTCTCGGGGGGCCGATAGGACCGGGGAGCTGTTTTTT. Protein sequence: CSARPSRGADRTGELFF.

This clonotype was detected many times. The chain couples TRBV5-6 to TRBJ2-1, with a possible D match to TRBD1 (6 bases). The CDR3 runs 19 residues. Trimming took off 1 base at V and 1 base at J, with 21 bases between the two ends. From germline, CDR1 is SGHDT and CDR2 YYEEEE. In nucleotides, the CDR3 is TGTGCCAGCAGCTTGAGTTCATTCCAGGGGCAACTTTCCTACAATGAGCAGTTCTTC. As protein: CASSLSSFQGQLSYNEQFF. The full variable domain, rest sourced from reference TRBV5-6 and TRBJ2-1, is DAGVTQSPTHLIKTRGQQVTLRCSPKSGHDTVSWYQQALGQGPQFIFQYYEEEERQRGNFPDRFSGHQFPNYSSELNVNALLLGDSALYLCASSLSSFQGQLSYNEQFFGPGTRLTVL.

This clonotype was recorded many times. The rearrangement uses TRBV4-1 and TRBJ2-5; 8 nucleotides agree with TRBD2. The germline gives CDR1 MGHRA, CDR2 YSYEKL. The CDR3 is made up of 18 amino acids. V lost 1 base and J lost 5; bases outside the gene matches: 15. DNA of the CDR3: TGCGCCAGCAGCCAAGGGGCTGGGCAGCGGGAGTATTTGGAGACCCAGTACTTC. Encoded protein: CASSQGAGQREYLETQYF.

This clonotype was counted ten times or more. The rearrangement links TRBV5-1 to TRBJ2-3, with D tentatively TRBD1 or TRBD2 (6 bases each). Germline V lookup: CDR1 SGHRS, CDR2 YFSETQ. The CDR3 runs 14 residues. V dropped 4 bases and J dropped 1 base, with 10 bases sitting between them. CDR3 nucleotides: TGCGCCAGCAGCAGGGGGGTAGGCACAGATACGCAGTATTTT. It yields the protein CASSRGVGTDTQYF.

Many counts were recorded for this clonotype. This CDR3 is CASSYGGGLSNEKLFF. CDR3 coding DNA: TGTGCCAGCAGTTACGGAGGGGGGCTGTCTAATGAAAAACTGTTTTTT. This chain connects TRBV6-5 to TRBJ1-4; a possible D gene is TRBD1 (6 bases). This CDR3 has 16 residues. From germline, CDR1 is MNHEY and CDR2 SVGAGI. Trimming took 2 bases from V and 3 from J, leaving 13 bases between them.

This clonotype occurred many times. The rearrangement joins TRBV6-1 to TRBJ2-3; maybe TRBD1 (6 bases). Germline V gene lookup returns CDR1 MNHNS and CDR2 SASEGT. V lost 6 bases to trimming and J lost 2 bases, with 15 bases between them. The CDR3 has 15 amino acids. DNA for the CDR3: TGTGCCAGCAGGATTAGGACAGCGCTCACAGATACGCAGTATTTT. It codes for CASRIRTALTDTQYF.

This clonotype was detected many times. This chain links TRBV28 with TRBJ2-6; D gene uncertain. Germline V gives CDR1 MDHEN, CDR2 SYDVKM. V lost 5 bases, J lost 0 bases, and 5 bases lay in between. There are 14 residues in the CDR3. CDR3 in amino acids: CASSVSSGANVLTF. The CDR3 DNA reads TGTGCCAGCAGTGTAAGCTCTGGGGCCAACGTCCTGACTTTC.

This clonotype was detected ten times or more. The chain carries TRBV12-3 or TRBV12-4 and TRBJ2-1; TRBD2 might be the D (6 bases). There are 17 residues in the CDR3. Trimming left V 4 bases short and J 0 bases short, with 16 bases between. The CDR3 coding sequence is TGTGCCAGCAGTTCGGGGACTTCCAGGAGCTCCTACAATGAGCAGTTCTTC. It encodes CASSSGTSRSSYNEQFF.

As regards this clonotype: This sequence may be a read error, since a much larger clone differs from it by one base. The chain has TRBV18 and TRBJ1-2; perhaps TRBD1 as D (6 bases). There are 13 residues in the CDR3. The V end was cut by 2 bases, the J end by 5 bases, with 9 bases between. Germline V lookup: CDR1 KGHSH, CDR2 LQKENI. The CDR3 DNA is TGTGCCAGCTCACCAGAGGGGGAATATGGCTACACCTTC. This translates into CASSPEGEYGYTF. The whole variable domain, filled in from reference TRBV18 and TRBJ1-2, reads NAGVMQNPRHLVRRRGQEARLRCSPMKGHSHVYWYRQLPEEGLKFMVYLQKENIIDESGMPKERFSAEFPKEGPSILRIQQVVRGDSAAYFCASSPEGEYGYTFGSGTRLTVV.

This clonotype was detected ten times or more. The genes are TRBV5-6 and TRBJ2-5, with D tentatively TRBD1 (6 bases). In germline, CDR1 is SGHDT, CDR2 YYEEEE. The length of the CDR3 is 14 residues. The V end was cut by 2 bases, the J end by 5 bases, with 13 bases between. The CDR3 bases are TGTGCCAGCAGCTTCCTACAGGGTATGGAGACCCAGTACTTC. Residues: CASSFLQGMETQYF.

CDR3 bases: TGTGCCAGCAGCTCCGCGTTGGATCAGCCCCAGCATTTT. Protein: CASSSALDQPQHF. The gene calls are TRBV13 and TRBJ1-5; D gene ambiguous. The CDR3 extends over 13 amino acids. V was pared by 4 bases and J by 5 bases, with 9 bases between. In germline, CDR1 is PRHDT, CDR2 FYEKMQ (reference sequence).

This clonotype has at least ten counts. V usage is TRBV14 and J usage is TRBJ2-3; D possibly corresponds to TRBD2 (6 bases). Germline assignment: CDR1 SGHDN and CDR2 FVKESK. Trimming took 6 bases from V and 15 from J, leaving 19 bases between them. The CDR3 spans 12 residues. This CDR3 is CASRGLLGKQYF. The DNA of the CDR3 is TGTGCCAGCAGGGGACTTCTCGGAAAACAATATTTT. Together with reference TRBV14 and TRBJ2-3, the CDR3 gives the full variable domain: EAGVTQFPSHSVIEKGQTVTLRCDPISGHDNLYWYRRVMGKEIKFLLHFVKESKQDESGMPNNRFLAERTGGTYSTLKVQPAELEDSGVYFCASRGLLGKQYFGPGTRLTVL.

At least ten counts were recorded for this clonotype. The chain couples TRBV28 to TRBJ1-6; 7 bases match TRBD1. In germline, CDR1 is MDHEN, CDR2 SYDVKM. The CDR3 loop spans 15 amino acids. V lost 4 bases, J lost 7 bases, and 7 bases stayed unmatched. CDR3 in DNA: TGTGCCAGCAGTTGGAGGGGACAGTGGAATTCACCCCTCCACTTT. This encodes CASSWRGQWNSPLHF.

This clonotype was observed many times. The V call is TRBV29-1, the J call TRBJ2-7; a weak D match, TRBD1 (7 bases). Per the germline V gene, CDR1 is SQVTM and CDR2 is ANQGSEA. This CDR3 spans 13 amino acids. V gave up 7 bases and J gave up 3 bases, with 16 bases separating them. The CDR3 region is CSAQGEEYYEQYF. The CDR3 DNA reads TGCAGCGCCCAGGGGGAGGAGTACTACGAGCAGTACTTC.